The entry below describes one T cell receptor (beta chain). A much more abundant neighbour one base away suggests this may be a read error. TCRdb used MiXCR to reprocess the PCR reads, holding one entry per CDR3 protein. Here the sample spans some 650,000 distinct CDR3 sequences, about 20% being singletons. This entry belongs to a study of molecular identifiers for immune sequencing clone quantification. Germline-derived CDR1 and CDR2 are SQVTM and ANQGSEA. The CDR3 consists of 12 residues. The clonotype was recovered from a human donor in good health. Some libraries in this study had Jurkat cell RNA spiked in. The specimen sequenced was naive CD8+ T cells from blood, with Jurkat cell RNA spiked in. As to subset: FACS-sorted CD8+CD4-CCR7+CD45RA+ naive T cells. This chain uses TRBV29-1 with TRBJ2-5; no reliable D call. The CDR3 region has the DNA TGCAGCGTTGCTCCCACTCAAGAGGCCCAGTACTTC. Translating it yields CSVAPTQEAQYF.